This T cell receptor beta chain was obtained from a study of cytomegalovirus exposure and HLA in healthy donors. The wider study: The early release's HLA-typed donors yielded roughly 85 million unique TCRs.

Findings of the study overall: The authors assumed roughly uniform sequencing depth across donors for presence/absence analyses.

Germline loops: CDR1 SNHLY, CDR2 FYNNEI. After removal of 9 bases from V and 4 bases from J, the junction contained 5 bases not matched to a gene. The CDR3 consists of 14 residues. Remarks on this clone: Antigen specificity is unknown.

The primer mix had 60 Vbeta and 13 Jbeta primers. Sequencing was performed with immunoSEQ multiplex PCR; in TCRdb, only in-frame clones are kept and a portion is missing. The table shows just under 250,000 clones, with 82% occurring only once. The TCR was taken from a woman in her thirties or forties in good health and CMV-seropositive. The chain employs TRBV2 and TRBJ2-3; 12 bases fit TRBD2. Sequencing used PBMCs. The CDR3, as DNA: TGTGCCAGTCCGACTAGCGGGGGATCAGATACGCAGTATTTT. It yields the protein CASPTSGGSDTQYF.